One sample yielded the 10 T cell receptor beta chains listed below, sequenced in a study of brain T cells in children with intractable seizures. Time point noted: blood from clinic visit 5 months post-surgery; TSC patient then seizure free. Using immunoSEQ multiplex PCR, the repertoire was profiled, and TCRdb retains in-frame clones only, with some absent. The repertoire holds 300,000 to 400,000 clones, with 93% as singletons. The sequencing here drew on peripheral blood, taken around 5 months after surgery. Every receptor here comes from a boy in the first two years of life with tuberous sclerosis and intractable seizures.

This chain links TRBV28 with TRBJ2-1, with TRBD1 matching 8 bases. Germline V gene sequence: CDR1 MDHEN, CDR2 SYDVKM. The CDR3 runs 15 residues. The junction had 4 bases not matched to a gene; V was cut back by 4 bases and J by 2 bases. CDR3 DNA sequence: TGTGCCAGCAGTTCAGACAGGGGCGCCTACAATGAGCAGTTCTTC. Translating it yields CASSSDRGAYNEQFF.

As regards this clone: The same CDR3 arises from other DNA sequences in this sample as well. V usage is TRBV13 and J usage is TRBJ2-3; D perhaps matches TRBD1 (5 bases). The CDR3 length is 13 residues. CDR1 and CDR2 (germline): PRHDT, FYEKMQ (reference sequence). The V gene lost 2 bases and the J gene lost 3 bases, with 6 bases spanning the gap. For the CDR3, the DNA is TGTGCCAGCAGCTTACAGGGAACAGATACGCAGTATTTT. Protein sequence: CASSLQGTDTQYF.

V gene TRBV6-1 combines with J gene TRBJ2-1; D possibly corresponds to TRBD2 (6 bases). Germline CDR1 is MNHNS and CDR2 is SASEGT. The V end was cut by 1 base, the J end by 4 bases, with 14 bases between. The CDR3 spans 16 residues. The CDR3: CASSEDFSGGYNEQFF. The CDR3, as DNA: TGTGCCAGCAGTGAAGATTTTAGCGGAGGATACAATGAGCAGTTCTTC.

The chain has TRBV30 and TRBJ1-1; maybe TRBD1 (5 bases). V dropped 3 bases and J dropped 2 bases, with 13 bases sitting between them. The length of the CDR3 is 14 residues. Germline CDR1 reads GTSNPN; CDR2 reads SVGIG (reference sequence). CDR3 protein: CAWRDGGENTEAFF. The DNA for the CDR3 is TGTGCCTGGAGGGACGGGGGAGAAAACACTGAAGCTTTCTTT. Based on the CDR3 plus reference TRBV30 and TRBJ1-1, the full variable domain is SQTIHQWPATLVQPVGSPLSLECTVEGTSNPNLYWYRQAAGRGLQLLFYSVGIGQISSEVPQNLSASRPQDRQFILSSKKLLLSDSGFYLCAWRDGGENTEAFFGQGTRLTVV.

The V call is TRBV3-1 (or the pseudogene TRBV3-2), the J call TRBJ2-2, with a tentative D call TRBD2 (6 bases). Germline V lookup: CDR1 LGHDT, CDR2 YNNKEL (reference sequence). Trimming pared 2 bases from V and 4 bases from J, leaving 14 bases between. The CDR3 loop spans 16 amino acids. The CDR3 region is CASSQFWGEVTGELFF. The CDR3 bases are TGTGCCAGCAGCCAATTTTGGGGGGAAGTCACCGGGGAGCTGTTTTTT.

Notes on this clone: At the DNA level, this CDR3 is encoded by other sequences in the same sample as well. This chain joins TRBV5-1 and TRBJ2-2, with D unresolved. The germline CDR1 and CDR2 sequences are SGHRS and YFSETQ. The CDR3 has 13 amino acids. Between the trimmed V and J ends, which lost 3 bases and 2 bases, there was a span of 5 bases. CDR3 sequence reads: CASSWTNTGELFF. The CDR3 coding sequence is TGCGCCAGCAGCTGGACCAACACCGGGGAGCTGTTTTTT.

This chain joins TRBV2 and TRBJ2-4; 8 bases agree with TRBD2. The germline gives CDR1 SNHLY, CDR2 FYNNEI. The CDR3 is 14 residues long. V was clipped by 7 bases and J by 8 bases; unmatched bases: 10. The CDR3 spells CASILDARGDIQYF. The CDR3 nucleotides read TGTGCCAGCATCTTAGACGCGCGGGGGGACATTCAGTACTTC.

The chain links TRBV9 to TRBJ1-2; D gene uncertain. The CDR3 covers 13 residues. V gave up 0 bases and J gave up 4 bases, with 7 bases separating them. The germline V gene encodes CDR1 SGDLS and CDR2 YYNGEE. The CDR3 nucleotides read TGTGCCAGCAGCGTAGCCTCGTCCTATGGCTACACCTTC. Translated: CASSVASSYGYTF.

The chain carries TRBV7-9 and TRBJ2-5; 9 bases align to TRBD2. In germline, CDR1 is SEHNR, CDR2 FQNEAQ (reference sequence). The CDR3 loop spans 16 amino acids. The V gene end was trimmed by 4 bases and the J gene end by 3 bases; junction bases not matched to a gene: 9. The CDR3 nucleotides are TGTGCCAGCAGCTCAGCAGGGGGACTAGCCAAAGAGACCCAGTACTTC. This sequence encodes CASSSAGGLAKETQYF. The complete variable domain, with remaining parts taken from reference TRBV7-9 and TRBJ2-5, reads DTGVSQNPRHKITKRGQNVTFRCDPISEHNRLYWYRQTLGQGPEFLTYFQNEAQLEKSRLLSDRFSAERPKGSFSTLEIQRTEQGDSAMYLCASSSAGGLAKETQYFGPGTRLLVL.

This chain links TRBV13 with TRBJ2-1; D is tentatively TRBD1 or TRBD2 (5 bases each). The germline V gene encodes CDR1 PRHDT and CDR2 FYEKMQ (reference sequence). The V and J ends lost 3 bases and 5 bases respectively, with 20 bases between them. The CDR3 contains 17 residues. CDR3 in amino acids: CASSLYEGLRVHNEQFF. The DNA for the CDR3 is TGTGCCAGCAGCTTGTACGAGGGGCTTCGGGTACACAATGAGCAGTTCTTC. Full variable domain (missing parts from reference TRBV13 and TRBJ2-1): AAGVIQSPRHLIKEKRETATLKCYPIPRHDTVYWYQQGPGQDPQFLISFYEKMQSDKGSIPDRFSAQQFSDYHSELNMSSLELGDSALYFCASSLYEGLRVHNEQFFGPGTRLTVL.